The clone carrying this TCR beta chain came up a few times. This entry belongs to a study of control samples from healthy donors and cancer patients. CDR3 length equals 11 residues. V dropped 4 bases and J dropped 10 bases, with 9 bases sitting between them. CDR1 SGHRS and CDR2 YFSETQ come from the germline V gene. Data came from immunoSEQ multiplex PCR; TCRdb stores just in-frame clones and leaves some out. This table has some 71,000 clones, about nine tenths appearing once. This chain links TRBV5-1 with TRBJ2-1; D not resolved. Material for sequencing was PBMCs. This receptor was identified in a woman in her 50s with colorectal cancer. This CDR3 is CASSAGVEQFF. In nucleotides, the CDR3 is TGCGCCAGCAGCGCCGGAGTAGAGCAGTTCTTC.